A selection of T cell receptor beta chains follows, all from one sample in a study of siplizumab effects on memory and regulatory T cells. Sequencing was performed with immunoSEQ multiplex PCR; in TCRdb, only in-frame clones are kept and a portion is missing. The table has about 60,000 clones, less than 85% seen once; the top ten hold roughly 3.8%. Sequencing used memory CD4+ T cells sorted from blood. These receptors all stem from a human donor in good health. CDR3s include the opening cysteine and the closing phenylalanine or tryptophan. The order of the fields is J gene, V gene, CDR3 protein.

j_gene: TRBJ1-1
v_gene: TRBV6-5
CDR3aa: CASRTGMGLKAFF

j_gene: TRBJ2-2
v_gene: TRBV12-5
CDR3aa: CASGPTWAGELFF

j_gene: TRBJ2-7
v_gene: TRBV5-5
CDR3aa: CASSTSGGHYEQYF

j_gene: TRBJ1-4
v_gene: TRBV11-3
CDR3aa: CASGPSGANEKLFF

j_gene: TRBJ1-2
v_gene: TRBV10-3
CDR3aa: CAIRTGQGNYGYTF

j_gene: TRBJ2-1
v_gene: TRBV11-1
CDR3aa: CASSLARDRGEQFF

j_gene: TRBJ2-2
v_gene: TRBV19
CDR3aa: CASSAGGAVGELFF

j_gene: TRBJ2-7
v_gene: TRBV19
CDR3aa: CASSREGLAGGGQYF

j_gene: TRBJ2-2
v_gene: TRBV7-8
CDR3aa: CASSLAANTGELFF

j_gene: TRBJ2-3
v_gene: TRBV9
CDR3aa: CASSVGGTPGDTQYF

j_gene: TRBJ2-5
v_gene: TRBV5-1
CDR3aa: CASSLQGETQYF

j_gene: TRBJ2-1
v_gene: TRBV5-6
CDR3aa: CASSLVLAGGYNEQFF

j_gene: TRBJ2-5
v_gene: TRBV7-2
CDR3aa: CASSTRETQYF

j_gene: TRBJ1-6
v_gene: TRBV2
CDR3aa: CASSPGTTNSPLHF

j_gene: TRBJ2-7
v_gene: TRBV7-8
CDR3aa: CASSLTEVSYEQYF

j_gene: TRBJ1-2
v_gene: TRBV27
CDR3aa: CASSLTGLTVYGYTF

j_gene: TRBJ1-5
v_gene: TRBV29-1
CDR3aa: CSVGGQGNQPQHF

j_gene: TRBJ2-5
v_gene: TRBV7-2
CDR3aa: CASSFELGTQETQYF

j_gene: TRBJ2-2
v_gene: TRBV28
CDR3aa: CASSPGGTGELFF

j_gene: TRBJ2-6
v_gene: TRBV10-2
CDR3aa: CASSEEQGVGANVLTF

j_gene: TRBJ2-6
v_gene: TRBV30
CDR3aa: CAWSPRGQAGANVLTF

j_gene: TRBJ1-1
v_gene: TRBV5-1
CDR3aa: CASSSPGNTEAFF

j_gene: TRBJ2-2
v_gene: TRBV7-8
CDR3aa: CASSLVASGGAMAGELFF

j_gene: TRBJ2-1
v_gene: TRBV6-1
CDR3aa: CASSPDYTDNEQFF

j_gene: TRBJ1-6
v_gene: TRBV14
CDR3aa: CASSLPRQGLNSPLHF

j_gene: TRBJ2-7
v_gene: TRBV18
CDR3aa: CASSPRQGLGSFGEQYF

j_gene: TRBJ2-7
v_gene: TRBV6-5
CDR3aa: CASSYGGVAGTYEQYF

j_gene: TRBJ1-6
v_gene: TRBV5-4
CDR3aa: CASSLVEGAGVSPLHF

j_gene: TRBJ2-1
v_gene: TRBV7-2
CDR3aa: CASSFSGGPYNEQFF

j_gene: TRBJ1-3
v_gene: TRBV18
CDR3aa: CASSPYREETGNTIYF

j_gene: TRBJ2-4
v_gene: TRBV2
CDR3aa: CASMNEGRSKNIQYF

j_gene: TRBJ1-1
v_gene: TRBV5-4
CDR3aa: CASSLEVLSRDRVGVGEAFF

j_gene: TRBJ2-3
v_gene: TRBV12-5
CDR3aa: CASGQVDRGLALDTQYF

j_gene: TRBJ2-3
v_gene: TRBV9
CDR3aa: CASSAKGAFDTDTQYF

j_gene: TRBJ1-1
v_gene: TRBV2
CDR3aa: CASSADRSTEAFF

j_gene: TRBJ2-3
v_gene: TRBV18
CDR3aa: CASSPEHNTQYF

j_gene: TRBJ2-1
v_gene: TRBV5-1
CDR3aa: CASSLSTGLAGGSEQFF

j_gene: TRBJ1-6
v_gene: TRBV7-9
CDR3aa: CASSWGDLVNSPLHF

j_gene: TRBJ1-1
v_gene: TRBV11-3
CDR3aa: CASSLVPGTEAFF

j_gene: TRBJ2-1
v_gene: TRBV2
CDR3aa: CAGNRYNEQFF